A selection of T cell receptor beta chains follows, all from one sample in a study of synovial regulatory T cells in juvenile arthritis. The repertoire was sequenced with immunoSEQ multiplex PCR; TCRdb's copy has only in-frame clones and lacks some. With some 7,700 clones in the sample, the ten largest clones hold roughly 1.8%. Sequencing was carried out using Treg cells from blood. These receptors came from a donor younger than 30 with juvenile idiopathic arthritis. The CDR3 runs from the conserved cysteine through the conserved F or W. Each record gives: J gene, V gene, CDR3 protein.

j_call: TRBJ2-7
v_call: TRBV19
cdr3_aa: CASSLTPYEQYF

j_call: TRBJ1-2
v_call: TRBV29-1
cdr3_aa: CSVDGPGQGDGYTF

j_call: TRBJ1-2
v_call: TRBV6-1
cdr3_aa: CATAGTKNYGYTF

j_call: TRBJ1-2
v_call: TRBV18
cdr3_aa: CASSAGTAYGYTF

j_call: TRBJ2-1
v_call: TRBV7-8
cdr3_aa: CASSLAPPPGPNEQFF

j_call: TRBJ1-4
v_call: TRBV5-1
cdr3_aa: CASSSDRANEKLFF

j_call: TRBJ2-5
v_call: TRBV9
cdr3_aa: CASSAPGTIQETQYF

j_call: TRBJ2-3
v_call: TRBV21-1
cdr3_aa: CASSKEAPWYTDTQYF

j_call: TRBJ2-1
v_call: TRBV7-7
cdr3_aa: CASSLVLRGPLFF

j_call: TRBJ1-2
v_call: TRBV15
cdr3_aa: CATSREVGYGYTF

j_call: TRBJ2-3
v_call: TRBV7-2
cdr3_aa: CASSFGGFKGDTQYF

j_call: TRBJ1-1
v_call: TRBV14
cdr3_aa: CASSPSVGVLTEAFF

j_call: TRBJ1-5
v_call: TRBV2
cdr3_aa: CASSYQGVGNQPQHF

j_call: TRBJ2-1
v_call: TRBV5-4
cdr3_aa: CASSLVATKDEQFF

j_call: TRBJ2-2
v_call: TRBV7-9
cdr3_aa: CASSLTGNTGELFF

j_call: TRBJ2-3
v_call: TRBV7-9
cdr3_aa: CASIDVIGTSSTDTQYF

j_call: TRBJ1-2
v_call: TRBV27
cdr3_aa: CASSFHRGGGYTF

j_call: TRBJ2-3
v_call: TRBV19
cdr3_aa: CASSRGENTQYF

j_call: TRBJ1-3
v_call: TRBV5-4
cdr3_aa: CASSGSQGVSGNTIYF

j_call: TRBJ2-5
v_call: TRBV27
cdr3_aa: CASSFGSGRASQYF

j_call: TRBJ1-3
v_call: TRBV7-2
cdr3_aa: CASSSKAGLSGNTIYF